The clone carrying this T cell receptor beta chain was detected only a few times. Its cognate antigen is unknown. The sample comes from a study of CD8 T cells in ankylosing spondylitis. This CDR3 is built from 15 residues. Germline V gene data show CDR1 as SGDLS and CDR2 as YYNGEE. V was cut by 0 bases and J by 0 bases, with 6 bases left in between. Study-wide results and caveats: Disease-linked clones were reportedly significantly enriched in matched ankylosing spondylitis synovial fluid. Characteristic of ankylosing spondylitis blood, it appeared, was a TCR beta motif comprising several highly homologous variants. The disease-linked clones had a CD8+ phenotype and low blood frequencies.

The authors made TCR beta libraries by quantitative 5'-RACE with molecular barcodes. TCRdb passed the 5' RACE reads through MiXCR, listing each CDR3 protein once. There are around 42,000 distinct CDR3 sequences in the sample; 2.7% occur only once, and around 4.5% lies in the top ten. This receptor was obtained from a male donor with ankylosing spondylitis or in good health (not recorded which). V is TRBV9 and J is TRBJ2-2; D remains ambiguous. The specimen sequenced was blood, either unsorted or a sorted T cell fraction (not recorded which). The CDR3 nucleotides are TGTGCCAGCAGCGTAGCCCATTCGAACACCGGGGAGCTGTTTTTT. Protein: CASSVAHSNTGELFF.